This section outlines one T cell receptor beta chain sequence together with its context. What it binds is unknown. This entry is derived from a study of graft-versus-host responses after intestinal transplantation. The CDR3 length is 14 residues. The V and J ends lost 0 bases and 4 bases, in that order; junction bases with no gene match: 3. CDR1 is SGHRS and CDR2 is YFSETQ in the germline V gene. Profiling relied on immunoSEQ multiplex PCR, and the TCRdb table lists in-frame clones only, not all of them. The sample consists of roughly 130,000 clones, about nine tenths of them appearing once. The study's findings and limits: Marrow from the recipient contained GvH clones, some of which had appeared first in ileum or blood.

The sequencing used unstimulated CD4+ T cells sorted from spleen or lymph node cells, collected before intestinal transplant. V usage is TRBV5-1 and J usage is TRBJ2-5; the match to TRBD2 covers 7 bases. The receptor's source is a human donor who received an intestinal transplant. CDR3 in amino acids: CASSLGPGGETQYF. CDR3 DNA: TGCGCCAGCAGCTTGGGCCCGGGGGGAGAGACCCAGTACTTC.